Here is one T cell receptor beta chain with its context. This sample was included in a study of cytomegalovirus exposure and HLA in healthy donors. PCR primers comprised 60 Vbeta and 13 Jbeta primers. The data were produced by immunoSEQ multiplex PCR, yet TCRdb's version contains in-frame clones alone and is incomplete. The data contain 120,000 or so clones, roughly two thirds of them singletons. Sequencing was carried out using PBMCs. This clonotype originated in a man aged 25 to 45 in good health and CMV-seropositive.

The CDR3: CASSPRFASTDTQYF. Written as DNA, the CDR3 is TGTGCCAGCAGCCCCCGGTTCGCTAGCACAGATACGCAGTATTTT. The chain joins TRBV7-9 to TRBJ2-3; no firm D call. Germline CDR1 is SEHNR and CDR2 is FQNEAQ (reference sequence). V was clipped by 5 bases and J by 0 bases, with 12 bases between them. The CDR3 extends over 15 amino acids.